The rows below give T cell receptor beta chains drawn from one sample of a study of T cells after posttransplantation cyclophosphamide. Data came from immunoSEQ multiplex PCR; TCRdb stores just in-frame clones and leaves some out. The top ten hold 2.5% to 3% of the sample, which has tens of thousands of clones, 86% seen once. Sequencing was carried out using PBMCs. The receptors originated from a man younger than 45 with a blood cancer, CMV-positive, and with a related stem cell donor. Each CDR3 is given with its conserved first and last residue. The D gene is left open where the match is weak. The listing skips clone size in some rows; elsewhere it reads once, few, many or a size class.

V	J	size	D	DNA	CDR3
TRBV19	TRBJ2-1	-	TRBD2	TGTGCCAGTTGTTTCTGCGGGAGAGAGGGTGAGCAGTTCTTC	CASCFCGREGEQFF
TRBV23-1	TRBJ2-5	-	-	TGCGCCGGAGTCCGGGAAGAGACCCAGTACTTC	CAGVREETQYF
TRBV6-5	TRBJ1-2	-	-	TGTGCCAGCAGTTACGACAGCCTCTATGGCTACACCTTC	CASSYDSLYGYTF
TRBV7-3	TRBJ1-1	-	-	TGTGCCAGCAGCTTGCGGGCTTCCAACACTGAAGCTTTCTTT	CASSLRASNTEAFF
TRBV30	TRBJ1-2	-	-	TGTGCCTGGAGTCCAGGGATTTATTATGGCTACACCTTC	CAWSPGIYYGYTF
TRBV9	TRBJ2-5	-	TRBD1	TGTGCCAGCAGCGTAGGGCTGGGACAGGGTTTCGGGGCCCAGTACTTC	CASSVGLGQGFGAQYF
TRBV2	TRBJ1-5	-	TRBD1	TGTGCCAGCAGTGAGGATAGGGGGCGCTTCCAGCCCCAGCATTTT	CASSEDRGRFQPQHF
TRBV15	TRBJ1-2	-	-	TGTGCCACCACCCACTGGGGGGTCCCGGGTGGCTACACCTTC	CATTHWGVPGGYTF
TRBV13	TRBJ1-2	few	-	TGTGCCAGCATCGCCCTCACCCCTAGAGGGCCTAACTATGGCTACACCTTC	CASIALTPRGPNYGYTF
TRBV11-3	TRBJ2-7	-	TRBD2	TGTGCCAGCAGCTTAGGCGGGAGGGCCGGGGAGCAGTACTTC	CASSLGGRAGEQYF
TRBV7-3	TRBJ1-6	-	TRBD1	TGTGCCAGCAGCTTAGCGGGACAGGGGAATAATTCACCCCTCCACTTT	CASSLAGQGNNSPLHF
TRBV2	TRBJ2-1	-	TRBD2	TGTGCCAGCACAGAGACTAGCGTATACTACAATGAGCAGTTCTTC	CASTETSVYYNEQFF
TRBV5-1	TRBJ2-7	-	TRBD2	TGCGCCAGCAGCACAACTAGCGGGGCCTCCTACGAGCAGTACTTC	CASSTTSGASYEQYF
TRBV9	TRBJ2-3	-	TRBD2	TGTGCCAGCAGCCCTCGGACTAGAGAAACAGATACGCAGTATTTT	CASSPRTRETDTQYF
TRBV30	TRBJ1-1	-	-	TGTGCCTTACTCGTTCGGGGGTATACTGAAGCTTTCTTT	CALLVRGYTEAFF
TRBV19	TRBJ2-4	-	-	TGTGCCAGTAGTGAAGGACAAACGCAGGGGGCCAAAAACATTCAGTACTTC	CASSEGQTQGAKNIQYF
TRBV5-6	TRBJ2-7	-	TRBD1	TGTGCCAGCAGGCCGGGACAGATGACCTACGAGCAGTACTTC	CASRPGQMTYEQYF
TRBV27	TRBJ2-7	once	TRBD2	TGTGCCAGCAGTATCTTACTAGCGGGAGTATCCTACGAGCAGTACTTC	CASSILLAGVSYEQYF
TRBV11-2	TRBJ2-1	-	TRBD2	TGTGCCAGCAGCTCCGGGGGTAGCGGGTCATACAATGAGCAGTTCTTC	CASSSGGSGSYNEQFF
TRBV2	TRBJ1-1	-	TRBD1	TGTGCCAGCAGAGCCGGACAGGGATACACTGAAGCTTTCTTT	CASRAGQGYTEAFF
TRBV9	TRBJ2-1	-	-	TGTGCCAGCAGCGCCCAGGGGAGCTCCTACAATGAGCAGTTCTTC	CASSAQGSSYNEQFF
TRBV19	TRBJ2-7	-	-	TGTGCCAGCCGGGGGTGGGGCGGTGCGGGCGAGCAGTACTTC	CASRGWGGAGEQYF
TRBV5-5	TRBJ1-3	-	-	TGTGCCAGCCAACTCAGAGGCATTAACTCTGGAAACACCATATATTTT	CASQLRGINSGNTIYF
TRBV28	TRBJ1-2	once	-	TGTGCCAGCAGTTTGGGGCAGTTGCCCTATGGCTACACCTTC	CASSLGQLPYGYTF
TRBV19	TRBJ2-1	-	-	TGTGCCAGTAGTTCGACAGGGTGGGGAGGTGAGCAGTTCTTC	CASSSTGWGGEQFF
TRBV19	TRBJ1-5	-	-	TGTGCCAGTAGACCAGGGACTCTTCAGCCCCAGCATTTT	CASRPGTLQPQHF
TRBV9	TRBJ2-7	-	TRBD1	TGTGCCAGCAGCGTAGAGGGACAGGGGGCATTAGAGCAGTACTTC	CASSVEGQGALEQYF
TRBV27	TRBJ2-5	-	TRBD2	TGTGCCAGCAGCCGTCGACTAGCGGGGACCCAAGAGACCCAGTACTTC	CASSRRLAGTQETQYF
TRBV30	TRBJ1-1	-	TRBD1	TGTGCCTGGAGTCCCGGCCGACAGGGAGTCGGGAACACTGAAGCTTTCTTT	CAWSPGRQGVGNTEAFF
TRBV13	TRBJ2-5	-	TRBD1	TGTGCCAGCAGCCCTCGAACAGGGGCCCAGACCCAGTACTTC	CASSPRTGAQTQYF
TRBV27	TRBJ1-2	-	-	TGTGCCAGCCGATCCGGGTCCTCAGTTAACTATGGCTACACCTTC	CASRSGSSVNYGYTF
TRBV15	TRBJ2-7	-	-	TGTGCCACCAGCAGAGATCTGAGTCGCGAGCAGTACTTC	CATSRDLSREQYF
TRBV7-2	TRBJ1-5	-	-	TGTGCCAGCAGCTTAGCTGGTGGGGGCGGCCGGCCCCAGCATTTT	CASSLAGGGGRPQHF
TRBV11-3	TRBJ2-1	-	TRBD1	TGTGCCAGTACTGGGACAGGTTTGAGCTCTAGCTCCTACAATGAGCAGTTCTTC	CASTGTGLSSSSYNEQFF
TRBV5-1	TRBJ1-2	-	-	TGCGCCAGCAGCTTGGAGTCGTGGGGCGCTGGCTACACCTTC	CASSLESWGAGYTF
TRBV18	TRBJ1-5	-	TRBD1	TGTGCCAGCTCACCCCAGACAGGGCGCAATCAGCCCCAGCATTTT	CASSPQTGRNQPQHF
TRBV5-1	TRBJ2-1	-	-	TGCGCCAGCAGCTTGGCCTCAGGGTACAATGAGCAGTTCTTC	CASSLASGYNEQFF
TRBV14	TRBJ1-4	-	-	TGTGCCAGCAGCCTGAACCAGGGATCGGGTGAAAAACTGTTTTTT	CASSLNQGSGEKLFF
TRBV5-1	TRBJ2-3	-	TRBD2	TGCGCCAGCAGCTTGGGCCTAGCGGGAGCAGCAGATACGCAGTATTTT	CASSLGLAGAADTQYF